The 17 T cell receptor beta chains reported below all come from one sample, sequenced in a study of blood T cell repertoires in COVID-19. Data came from immunoSEQ multiplex PCR; TCRdb stores just in-frame clones and leaves some out. The sample yields 80,000 to 100,000 clones, roughly 79% seen once. The sequencing sample was made of peripheral blood. The receptor source for this set is a human donor in a cohort sampled during active COVID-19.

Sample share makes this clone medium-sized. V usage is TRBV18 and J usage is TRBJ2-1, with no clear D. The CDR3 sequence is 12 residues long. CDR1 and CDR2 from the germline V gene are KGHSH and LQKENI. V was trimmed by 0 bases and J by 8 bases, leaving 5 bases between them. The CDR3 reads CASSPPSYEQFF. As DNA, the CDR3 is TGTGCCAGCTCACCACCGTCCTATGAGCAGTTCTTC.

The chain uses TRBV19 and TRBJ2-1, with a tentative D call TRBD1 (6 bases). CDR1 and CDR2 from the germline V gene are LNHDA and SQIVND (reference sequence). Deletions cut 2 bases from V and 8 bases from J, with 13 bases between. The CDR3 contains 14 residues. The CDR3 bases are TGTGCCAGTAGTATACCCGCCCAGGGGCATGAGCAGTTCTTC. Protein sequence: CASSIPAQGHEQFF.

This clone was observed a few times. This sequence joins TRBV6-4 and TRBJ2-3; the match to TRBD1 covers 8 bases. Germline CDR1 reads MRHNA; CDR2 reads SNTAGT. The CDR3 has 15 residues. Trimming cost V 5 bases and J 6 bases; bases outside gene matches: 10. DNA of the CDR3: TGTGCCAGCAGTCCCCGCATTCAGGGGGCCGATACGCAGTATTTT. It codes for CASSPRIQGADTQYF.

This clone was seen only a few times. The same CDR3 is also encoded by other DNA sequences in this sample. This chain links TRBV4-3 with TRBJ1-1, with TRBD1 matching over 8 bases. The J segment lost 5 bases and the V segment lost 3 bases, leaving 17 bases of the junction unmatched. CDR3 length equals 18 residues. Germline assignment: CDR1 LGHNA and CDR2 YSLEER. CDR3 sequence (DNA): TGCGCCAGCAGCCAGTACCATCACGGGGCAGGGGGCCAGACTGAAGCTTTCTTT. This gives the protein CASSQYHHGAGGQTEAFF.

The chain combines TRBV7-8 with TRBJ1-5, with TRBD1 as a possible D gene (5 bases). The germline CDR1 and CDR2 sequences are SGHVS and FQNEAQ. Trimming removed 2 bases at V and 0 bases at J, with 14 bases between. This CDR3 spans 17 amino acids. DNA of the CDR3: TGTGCCAGCAGCTTACTAGGACACTTGAATAGCAATCAGCCCCAGCATTTT. It codes for CASSLLGHLNSNQPQHF.

The chain uses TRBV19 and TRBJ1-4; maybe TRBD1 (5 bases). The CDR3 length is 14 residues. Trimming stripped 1 base from V and 7 bases from J, with 10 bases between. CDR1 and CDR2 (germline): LNHDA, SQIVND (reference sequence). The CDR3 loop is CASSIGQGAEKLFF. The CDR3 DNA follows: TGTGCCAGTAGTATAGGTCAGGGTGCTGAAAAACTGTTTTTT.

This clone is a singleton in its sample. This sequence joins TRBV7-9 and TRBJ2-1; 8 bases are shared with TRBD1. Germline V gene sequence: CDR1 SEHNR, CDR2 FQNEAQ (reference sequence). J lost 7 bases, V lost 2 bases, and 7 bases had no gene match. The CDR3 is 15 residues long. CDR3 in DNA: TGTGCCAGCAGCTTACGTCAGGGGGCGGGGAATGAGCAGTTCTTC. Translated: CASSLRQGAGNEQFF.

The chain combines TRBV12-1 with TRBJ1-1; the DNA was not compared with TRBD1, the D call given in the table. TRBV12-1 is a recognized pseudogene. This CDR3 comprises 17 residues. CDR3 loop: CASSARDTRMVNTEAFF. The CDR3 region has the DNA TGTGCCAGCAGCGCAAGGGACACGAGAATGGTGAACACTGAAGCTTTCTTT.

This clone was seen only a few times. The chain recombines TRBV28 with TRBJ1-2, with D perhaps TRBD1 (6 bases). The V end lost 3 bases, the J end lost 4 bases, and 12 bases lay between the germline ends. Germline V gene sequence: CDR1 MDHEN, CDR2 SYDVKM. The CDR3 contains 14 residues. CDR3 in amino acids: CASSFRGKFYGYTF. DNA of the CDR3: TGTGCCAGCAGTTTTAGGGGGAAGTTCTATGGCTACACCTTC.

CDR3 protein: CASSFNIPGGYTF. CDR3 bases: TGTGCCAGCAGTTTTAATATTCCCGGTGGCTACACCTTC. This chain uses TRBV12-3 or TRBV12-4 with TRBJ1-2; no firm D call. The CDR3 is made up of 13 amino acids. V lost 3 bases to trimming and J lost 7 bases, with 12 bases between them.

This rearrangement joins TRBV4-1 to TRBJ2-5, with a tentative D call TRBD1 (6 bases). With 1 base removed from V and 3 bases from J, the gap between germline ends came to 12 bases. Germline-derived CDR1 and CDR2 are MGHRA and YSYEKL. The CDR3 is made up of 15 amino acids. This chain's CDR3 is CASSQVLGAEETQYF. The CDR3 DNA reads as TGCGCCAGCAGCCAAGTGCTGGGGGCTGAAGAGACCCAGTACTTC.

The chain combines TRBV5-4 with TRBJ2-2; 12 bases are a match to TRBD2. The CDR3 is made up of 17 amino acids. The J segment lost 5 bases and the V segment lost 4 bases, leaving 9 bases of the junction unmatched. CDR1 is SGHNT, CDR2 YYREEE, per germline (reference sequence). DNA for the CDR3: TGTGCCAGCAGCGGCGGACTAGCGGGGCGGGGTACCGGGGAGCTGTTTTTT. Translation gives CASSGGLAGRGTGELFF.

This chain links TRBV7-9 with TRBJ2-5; D is perhaps TRBD1 (7 bases). The CDR3 has 15 residues. Germline loops: CDR1 SEHNR, CDR2 FQNEAQ (reference sequence). Deletions cut 1 base from V and 2 bases from J, with 11 bases between. CDR3 sequence (DNA): TGTGCCAGCAGCTTAGGGCAGGGGGGACAAGAGACCCAGTACTTC. Encoded protein: CASSLGQGGQETQYF.

The gene calls are TRBV19 and TRBJ2-3; 12 bases match TRBD2. Germline V gene sequence: CDR1 LNHDA, CDR2 SQIVND (reference sequence). This CDR3 is built from 13 residues. Trimming at V came to 9 bases and at J to 6 bases, leaving 4 bases not matched to a gene. The DNA of the CDR3 is TGTGCCAGCCGACTAGCGGGGGCCGATACGCAGTATTTT. Protein: CASRLAGADTQYF. The whole variable domain, filled in from reference TRBV19 and TRBJ2-3, reads DGGITQSPKYLFRKEGQNVTLSCEQNLNHDAMYWYRQDPGQGLRLIYYSQIVNDFQKGDIAEGYSVSREKKESFPLTVTSAQKNPTAFYLCASRLAGADTQYFGPGTRLTVL.

This clone was seen a handful of times. This rearrangement joins TRBV19 to TRBJ1-2, with TRBD1 identical over 11 bases. J was trimmed by 4 bases and V by 7 bases; bases with no gene match: 8. The CDR3 loop spans 15 amino acids. The germline V gene encodes CDR1 LNHDA and CDR2 SQIVND (reference sequence). This CDR3 reads CASKAGTGGTYGYTF. The CDR3 bases are TGTGCCAGTAAAGCCGGGACAGGGGGAACCTATGGCTACACCTTC.

The rearrangement joins TRBV6-2 or TRBV6-3 to TRBJ2-2; no reliable D call. CDR3 length: 18 amino acids. Trimming removed 4 bases at V and 1 base at J, with 19 bases between. In germline, CDR1 is MNHEY, CDR2 SVGEGT. The CDR3 is CASSFLGAGSGNTGELFF. The DNA of the CDR3 is TGTGCCAGCAGTTTTTTAGGTGCCGGTTCGGGGAACACCGGGGAGCTGTTTTTT.

V is TRBV7-9 and J is TRBJ2-1, with TRBD1 matching over 7 bases. Germline trimming cut 4 bases from V and 0 bases from J; bases unmatched to any gene: 9. CDR3 size: 17 residues. Germline V lookup: CDR1 SEHNR, CDR2 FQNEAQ (reference sequence). The CDR3 nucleotides read TGTGCCAGCAGCTCCGACCGGGACAGCTTCTCCTACAATGAGCAGTTCTTC. Translating gives CASSSDRDSFSYNEQFF.